The T cell receptor beta chain described here comes from a study of T cell responses to AZD1222 COVID-19 vaccine. This clone was found once. No antigen is known for it. Germline lookup yields CDR1 SGHDN and CDR2 FVKESK. The CDR3 totals 13 residues. V lost 1 base to trimming and J lost 8 bases; unmatched junction nucleotides: 4. Assay: immunoSEQ multiplex PCR; the TCRdb copy retains only in-frame clones and omits some. The sample consists of approximately 110,000 clones, 82% of them appearing once. Broader study findings: Among the donors, most were white British and more were female, and clonal diversity was possibly underestimated. Increases in Spike-specific TCR breadth and depth were seen after two AZD1222 doses.

This receptor was taken from an adult in good health. J is TRBJ1-2 and V is TRBV14, with 7 bases that match TRBD1. The sample was peripheral blood, taken on day 0 of AZD1222 vaccination. The CDR3 DNA reads as TGTGCCAGCAGCCAAGGAGGAGGGGGCGGCTACACCTTC. It translates to CASSQGGGGGYTF.